Detailed here is one TCR beta chain. PCR amplification relied on 60 Vbeta primers (plus 13 Jbeta primers). The assay was immunoSEQ multiplex PCR, and TCRdb's table has in-frame clones only and misses some. This table holds roughly 81,000 clones, around four fifths found once. Everyone who donated was a healthy bone marrow donor. The record originates from a study of cytomegalovirus exposure and HLA in healthy donors. Specimen: PBMCs. The clonotype comes from a boy younger than 18 in good health and CMV-seronegative.

The CDR3 loop is CSVVSGTEEQFF. The DNA of the CDR3 is TGCAGCGTTGTGAGCGGGACCGAAGAGCAGTTCTTC. The chain recombines TRBV29-1 with TRBJ2-1, with 7 nucleotides matching TRBD2. The CDR3 loop spans 12 amino acids. Germline V gene sequence: CDR1 SQVTM, CDR2 ANQGSEA. With V trimmed by 4 bases and J by 10 bases, 7 bases remained unmatched.